The entry below gives a single T cell receptor beta chain sequence along with its context. This clonotype was seen repeatedly, ten times or more. It lacks a known antigen. Base quality data are lacking; no much larger clone is found one base away. The entry originates in a study of CD8 T cells in ankylosing spondylitis (TCRdb year 2017). In the study overall: To find TCR variants linked to disease, the study profiled T cell receptor beta repertoires in ankylosing spondylitis patients and healthy donors. Peripheral blood was sampled, and synovial fluid was also collected from ankylosing spondylitis patients. The whole study cohort included roughly 110 healthy donors and about two dozen ankylosing spondylitis patients. The paper as a whole reports these results and caveats: The disease-linked clones were reported to be significantly enriched in matched synovial fluid samples from ankylosing spondylitis patients. Some motif variants were previously reported in synovial fluid and blood of reactive arthritis patients, suggesting common disease-initiation mechanisms. A TCR beta motif made up of 7 to 9 highly homologous amino acid variants appeared to be characteristic of blood from ankylosing spondylitis patients. The disease-linked clones showed a CD8+ phenotype and occurred at relatively low frequencies in peripheral blood.

From the cysteine through the phenylalanine, the CDR3 covers 14 amino acids. The read is trimmed to its CDR3 DNA, 42 bases read in frame from base 1. V gives up 2 bases and J gives up 4 bases, and the segment between their germline ends measures 12 bases. CDR1 and CDR2, per the germline V gene, are MDHEN and SYDVKM. TCRdb lists the instrument as Illumina HiSeq 2500. Quantitative 5'-RACE with molecular barcodes was used to prepare TCR beta libraries. The published analysis was carried out like this. To identify disease-linked TCR variants, a new computational method was used, one built on a probabilistic model of VDJ rearrangement. TCRdb reanalyzed the raw reads on its own, using fastp at Q25 for trimming and MiXCR for clone calling, and kept in-frame beta chains. A single entry per CDR3 protein holds the most common genes and DNA from its merged rows. The V and J calls follow TCRdb's processing rather than the paper's. For this sample the table gives 130,000 or so distinct CDR3 sequences, of which 7% were detected only once. 9.5% to 15% of the sample is taken by the ten largest.

The clonotype was recovered from a male donor with ankylosing spondylitis or in good health (not recorded which). Here the chain combines TRBV28 and TRBJ2-7; the D gene could be either TRBD1 or TRBD2, each agreeing at 5 bases. Material for sequencing was blood, either unsorted or a sorted T cell fraction (not recorded which). The CDR3 region reads CASSLSEGLYEQYF. Here is the DNA: TGTGCCAGCAGTTTAAGTGAGGGGCTGTACGAGCAGTACTTC.